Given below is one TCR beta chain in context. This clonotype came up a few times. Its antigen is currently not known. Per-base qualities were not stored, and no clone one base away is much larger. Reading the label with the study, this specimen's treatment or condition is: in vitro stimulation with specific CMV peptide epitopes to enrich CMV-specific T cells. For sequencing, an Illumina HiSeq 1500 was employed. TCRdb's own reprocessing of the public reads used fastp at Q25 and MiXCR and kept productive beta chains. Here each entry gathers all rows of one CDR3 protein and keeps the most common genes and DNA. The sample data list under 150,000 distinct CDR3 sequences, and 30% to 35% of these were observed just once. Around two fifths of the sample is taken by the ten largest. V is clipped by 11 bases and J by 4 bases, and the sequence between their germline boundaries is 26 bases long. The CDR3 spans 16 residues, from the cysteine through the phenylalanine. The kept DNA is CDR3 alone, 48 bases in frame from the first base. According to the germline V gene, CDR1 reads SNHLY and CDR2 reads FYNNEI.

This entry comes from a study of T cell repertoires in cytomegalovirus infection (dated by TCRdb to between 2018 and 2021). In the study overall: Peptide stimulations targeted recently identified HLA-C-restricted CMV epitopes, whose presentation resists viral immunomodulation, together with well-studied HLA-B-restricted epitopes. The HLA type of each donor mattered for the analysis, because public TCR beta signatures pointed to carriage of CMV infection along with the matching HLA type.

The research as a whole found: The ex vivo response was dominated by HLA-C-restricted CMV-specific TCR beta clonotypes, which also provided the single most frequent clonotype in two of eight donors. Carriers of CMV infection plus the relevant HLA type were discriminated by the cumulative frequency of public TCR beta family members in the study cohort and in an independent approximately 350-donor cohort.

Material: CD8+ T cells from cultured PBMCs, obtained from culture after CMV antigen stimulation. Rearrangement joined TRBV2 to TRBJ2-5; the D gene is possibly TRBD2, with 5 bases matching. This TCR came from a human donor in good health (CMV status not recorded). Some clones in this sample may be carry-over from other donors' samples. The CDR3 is CAGGSGVIPSLETQYF. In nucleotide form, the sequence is TGTGCCGGCGGGTCAGGTGTCATACCGTCCCTAGAGACCCAGTACTTC.